This TCR beta chain appears in the sequencing data of a study of blood T cell repertoires in COVID-19. Residents of under 25 US areas, aged about 18 to 95 years, made up the participants. For recovered donors of Cohort 3, there were two negative PCRs, clearance, or symptom resolution. Here immunoSEQ multiplex PCR was the method, and the copy in TCRdb shows in-frame clones only, minus some. The data hold about 200,000 clones, with more than 80% observed a single time. The sequence was collected from a woman aged 18-30 years who had recovered from COVID-19. The sequenced sample consisted of PBMCs or T cells enriched from blood (not recorded which).

CDR3 nucleotides: TGTGCCAGCTCAGCCAGGCCGGCTAGCGGGTCATCAGCAGATACGCAGTATTTT. The encoded protein is CASSARPASGSSADTQYF. The V gene is TRBV18, the J gene TRBJ2-3; 8 nucleotides align to TRBD2. CDR3 length equals 18 residues. Unmatched junction bases numbered 17, after V lost 5 bases and J lost 4 bases. Looked up from germline, CDR1 is KGHSH and CDR2 is LQKENI.